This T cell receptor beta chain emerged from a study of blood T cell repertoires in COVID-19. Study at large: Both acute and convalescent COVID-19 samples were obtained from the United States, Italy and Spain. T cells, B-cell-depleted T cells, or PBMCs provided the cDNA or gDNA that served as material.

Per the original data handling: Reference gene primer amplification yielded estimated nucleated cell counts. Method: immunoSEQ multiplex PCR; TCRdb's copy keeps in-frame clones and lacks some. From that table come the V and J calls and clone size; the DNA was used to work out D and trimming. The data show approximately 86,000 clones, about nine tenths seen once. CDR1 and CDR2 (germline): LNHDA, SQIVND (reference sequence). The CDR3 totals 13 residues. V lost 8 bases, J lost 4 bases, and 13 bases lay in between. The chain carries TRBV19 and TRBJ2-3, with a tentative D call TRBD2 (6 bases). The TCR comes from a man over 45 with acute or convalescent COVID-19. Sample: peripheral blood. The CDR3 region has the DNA TGTGCCAGTGGTGTTAGCGGCTCAGATACGCAGTATTTT. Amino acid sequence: CASGVSGSDTQYF.